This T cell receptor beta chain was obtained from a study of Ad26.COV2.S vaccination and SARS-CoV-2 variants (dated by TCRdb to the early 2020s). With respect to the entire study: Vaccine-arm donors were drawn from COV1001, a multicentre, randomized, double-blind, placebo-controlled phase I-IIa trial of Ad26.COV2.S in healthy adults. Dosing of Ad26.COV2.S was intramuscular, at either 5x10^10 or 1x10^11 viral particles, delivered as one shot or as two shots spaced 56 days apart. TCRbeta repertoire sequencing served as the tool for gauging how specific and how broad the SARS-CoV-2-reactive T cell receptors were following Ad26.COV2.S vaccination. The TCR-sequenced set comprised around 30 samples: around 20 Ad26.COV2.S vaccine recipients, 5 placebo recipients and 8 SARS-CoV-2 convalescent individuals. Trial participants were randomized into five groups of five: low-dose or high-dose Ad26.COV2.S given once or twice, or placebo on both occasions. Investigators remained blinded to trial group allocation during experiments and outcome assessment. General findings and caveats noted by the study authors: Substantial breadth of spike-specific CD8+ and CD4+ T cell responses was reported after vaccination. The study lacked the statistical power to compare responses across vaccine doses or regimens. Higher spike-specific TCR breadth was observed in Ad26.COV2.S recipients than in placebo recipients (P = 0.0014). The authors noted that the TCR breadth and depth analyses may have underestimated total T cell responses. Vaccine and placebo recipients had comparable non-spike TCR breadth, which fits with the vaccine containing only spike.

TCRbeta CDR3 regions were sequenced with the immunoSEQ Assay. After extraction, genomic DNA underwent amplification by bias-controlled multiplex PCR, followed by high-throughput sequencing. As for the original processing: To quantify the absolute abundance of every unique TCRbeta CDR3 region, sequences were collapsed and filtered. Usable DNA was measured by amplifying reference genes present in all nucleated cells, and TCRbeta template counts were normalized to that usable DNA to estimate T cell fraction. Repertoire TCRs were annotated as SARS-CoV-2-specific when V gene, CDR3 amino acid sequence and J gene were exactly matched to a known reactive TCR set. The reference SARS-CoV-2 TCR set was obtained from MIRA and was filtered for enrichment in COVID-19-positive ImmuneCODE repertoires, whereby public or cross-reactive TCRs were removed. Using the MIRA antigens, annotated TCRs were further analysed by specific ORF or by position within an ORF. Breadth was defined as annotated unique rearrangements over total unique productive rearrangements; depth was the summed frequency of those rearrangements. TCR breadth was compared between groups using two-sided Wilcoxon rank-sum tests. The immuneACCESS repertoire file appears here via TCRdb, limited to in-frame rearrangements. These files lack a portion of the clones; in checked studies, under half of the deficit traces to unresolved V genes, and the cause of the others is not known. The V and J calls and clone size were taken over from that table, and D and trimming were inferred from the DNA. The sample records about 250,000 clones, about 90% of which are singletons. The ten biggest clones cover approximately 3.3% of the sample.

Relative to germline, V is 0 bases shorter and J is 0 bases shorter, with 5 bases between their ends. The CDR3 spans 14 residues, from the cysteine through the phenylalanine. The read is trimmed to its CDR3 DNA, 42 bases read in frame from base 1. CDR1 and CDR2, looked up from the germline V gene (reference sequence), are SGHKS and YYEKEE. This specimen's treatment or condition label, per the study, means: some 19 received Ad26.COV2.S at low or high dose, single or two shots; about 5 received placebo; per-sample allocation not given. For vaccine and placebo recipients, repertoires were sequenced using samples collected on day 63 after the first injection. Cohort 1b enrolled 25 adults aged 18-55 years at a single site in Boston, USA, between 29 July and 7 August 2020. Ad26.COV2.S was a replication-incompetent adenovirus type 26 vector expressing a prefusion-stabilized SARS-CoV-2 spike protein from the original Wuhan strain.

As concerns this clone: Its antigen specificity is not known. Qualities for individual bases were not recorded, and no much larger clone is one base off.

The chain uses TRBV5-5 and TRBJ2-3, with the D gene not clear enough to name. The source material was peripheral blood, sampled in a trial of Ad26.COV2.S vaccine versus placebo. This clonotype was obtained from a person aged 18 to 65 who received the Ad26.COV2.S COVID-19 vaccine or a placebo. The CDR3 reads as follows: CASSLDLSTDTQYF. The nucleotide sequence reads TGTGCCAGCAGCTTGGATCTGAGCACAGATACGCAGTATTTT.